The rows below give T cell receptor beta chains drawn from one sample of a study of long-term antiretroviral therapy in people with HIV. Method: immunoSEQ multiplex PCR; TCRdb's copy keeps in-frame clones and lacks some. The sample lists 35,000 or so clones, roughly 93% occurring once. The material was unsorted PBMCs, obtained 4.1 years after starting antiretroviral therapy. The receptors here all came from a woman between 45 and 60 years old with HIV. The CDR3 runs from the conserved cysteine through the conserved F or W. The D gene is left open where the match is weak. Clone sizes are given selectively: once, few, many, or a class where the clone is expanded.

D	V	J	size	CDR3	DNA
TRBD1	TRBV2	TRBJ1-5	.	CASRRQGGQPQHF	TGTGCCAGCAGAAGACAGGGAGGGCAGCCCCAGCATTTT
.	TRBV6-6	TRBJ1-3	.	CASNTGRGNTIYF	TGTGCCAGCAACACAGGGCGCGGAAACACCATATATTTT
TRBD2	TRBV2	TRBJ2-1	once	CASRGGTSGGYNEQFF	TGTGCCAGCAGAGGAGGGACTAGCGGGGGGTACAATGAGCAGTTCTTC
.	TRBV5-1	TRBJ2-5	.	CASQDREYQETQYF	TGCGCCAGTCAGGACAGAGAGTACCAAGAGACCCAGTACTTC
.	TRBV6-5	TRBJ2-7	few	CHLSGSLYEQYF	TGCCACCTCTCGGGTAGTCTTTACGAGCAGTACTTC
.	TRBV19	TRBJ2-7	.	CASSINRDSYEQYF	TGTGCCAGTAGTATTAACAGGGACTCCTACGAGCAGTACTTC
TRBD1	TRBV5-6	TRBJ2-7	.	CASSLDTGTGVPHEQYF	TGTGCCAGCAGCTTGGACACCGGGACAGGGGTTCCCCACGAGCAGTACTTC
.	TRBV21-1	TRBJ2-7	.	CASRTMGF	TGTGCCAGCAGGACAATGGGGTTC
TRBD1	TRBV7-3	TRBJ2-5	.	CASSVTGGRLETQYF	TGTGCCAGCAGCGTGACAGGGGGCCGACTGGAGACCCAGTACTTC
.	TRBV2	TRBJ2-7	medium-sized	CASSDERIGFYEQYF	TGTGCCAGCAGTGACGAACGGATTGGGTTTTACGAGCAGTACTTC
TRBD2	TRBV6-6	TRBJ2-5	.	CASSYGGGQGTQYF	TGTGCCAGCAGCTACGGGGGAGGGCAGGGGACCCAGTACTTC
TRBD1	TRBV9	TRBJ1-6	.	CASSVTGDLAQRRNSPLHF	TGTGCCAGCAGCGTTACAGGGGACCTTGCGCAACGCCGAAATTCACCCCTCCACTTT
.	TRBV7-3	TRBJ1-1	.	CASSQIGTTEAFF	TGTGCCAGCAGTCAAATCGGGACCACTGAAGCTTTCTTT